A selection of T cell receptor beta chains follows, all from one sample in a study of blood T cells in healthy people across ages. One entry per CDR3 protein results from TCRdb running MiXCR on the 5' RACE reads. The sample carries 700,000 to 900,000 distinct CDR3 sequences, more than 25% recorded once. These data are also associated with another study on T cells of mothers and their children.

Sequenced sample: blood. The receptors come from a boy between 10 and 17 years old in good health. Both conserved end residues are part of each CDR3. A D gene is named only where the DNA matches it firmly. The size field is filled for only some rows; it gives once, few, many or a size class.

clone size: NA; J gene: TRBJ2-1; D gene: NA; V gene: TRBV9; CDR3 DNA: TGTGCCAGCAGCCCCGGGACTTGGAATGAGCAGTTCTTC; CDR3 protein: CASSPGTWNEQFF
clone size: many; J gene: TRBJ2-5; D gene: NA; V gene: TRBV5-1; CDR3 DNA: TGCGCCAGCAGCTTGGGATGGTCCCAACAAGGGACCCAGTACTTC; CDR3 protein: CASSLGWSQQGTQYF
clone size: NA; J gene: TRBJ1-2; D gene: NA; V gene: TRBV2; CDR3 DNA: TGTGCCAGCGGCCAGGCCCCGGGGGGGTTCTATGGCTACACCTTC; CDR3 protein: CASGQAPGGFYGYTF
clone size: few; J gene: TRBJ2-7; D gene: TRBD1; V gene: TRBV6-1; CDR3 DNA: TGTGCCAGCAGGGATCGGGACAGGGTAGGCTACGAGCAGTACTTC; CDR3 protein: CASRDRDRVGYEQYF
clone size: few; J gene: TRBJ2-7; D gene: TRBD2; V gene: TRBV7-9; CDR3 DNA: TGTGCCAGCAGCTCGCTAGCGGGGGGCCCTTCCTACGAGCAGTACTTC; CDR3 protein: CASSSLAGGPSYEQYF
clone size: NA; J gene: TRBJ2-7; D gene: NA; V gene: TRBV27; CDR3 DNA: TGTGCCAGCAGTTTCCGGGGGCCCGACTCCTACGAGCAGTACTTC; CDR3 protein: CASSFRGPDSYEQYF
clone size: NA; J gene: TRBJ2-1; D gene: TRBD2; V gene: TRBV29-1; CDR3 DNA: TGCAGCGTTGAGAATCGGGGGGGCCTTAGGAATGAGCAGTTCTTC; CDR3 protein: CSVENRGGLRNEQFF
clone size: NA; J gene: TRBJ2-5; D gene: NA; V gene: TRBV9; CDR3 DNA: TGTGCCAGCAGCTCCTGGGGGAGGATCCAAGAGACCCAGTACTTC; CDR3 protein: CASSSWGRIQETQYF
clone size: few; J gene: TRBJ2-3; D gene: NA; V gene: TRBV29-1; CDR3 DNA: TGCAGCGTTGAAACGCCAGAAGCAGATACGCAGTATTTT; CDR3 protein: CSVETPEADTQYF
clone size: NA; J gene: TRBJ1-2; D gene: NA; V gene: TRBV5-5; CDR3 DNA: TGTGCCAGCAGCTTGACCGGCAGAGCTAACTATGGCTACACCTTC; CDR3 protein: CASSLTGRANYGYTF
clone size: few; J gene: TRBJ2-5; D gene: NA; V gene: TRBV7-2; CDR3 DNA: TGTGCCAGCAGCAGGGGAGGTCACCAAGAGACCCAGTACTTC; CDR3 protein: CASSRGGHQETQYF
clone size: few; J gene: TRBJ2-5; D gene: TRBD1; V gene: TRBV6-5; CDR3 DNA: TGTGCCAGCAGTTACTCGGAGGGACAGGGACTAGAGACCCAGTACTTC; CDR3 protein: CASSYSEGQGLETQYF
clone size: few; J gene: TRBJ2-2; D gene: TRBD2; V gene: TRBV27; CDR3 DNA: TGTGCCAGCAGGGTCCTGACTAGCGGAAACACCGGGGAGCTGTTTTTT; CDR3 protein: CASRVLTSGNTGELFF
clone size: few; J gene: TRBJ1-2; D gene: NA; V gene: TRBV25-1; CDR3 DNA: TGTGCCAGCAGTGAATCCAGGGGTGGCTACACCTTC; CDR3 protein: CASSESRGGYTF